One sample yielded the 26 T cell receptor beta chains listed below, sequenced in a study of blood T cell repertoires in COVID-19. Profiling relied on immunoSEQ multiplex PCR, and the TCRdb table lists in-frame clones only, not all of them. Of a few hundred thousand clones listed, over 75% are singletons. Sequencing used PBMCs or T cells enriched from blood (not recorded which). Receptor source: a woman aged 25 to 45 who had recovered from COVID-19.

The rearrangement uses TRBV18 and TRBJ2-7; D perhaps matches TRBD1 (6 bases). Germline V gives CDR1 KGHSH, CDR2 LQKENI. The CDR3 runs to 15 residues. V gave up 5 bases and J gave up 0 bases, with 14 bases separating them. The CDR3 DNA sequence: TGTGCCAGCTCAACAATCCAGGGGATCTCCTACGAGCAGTACTTC. It is translated as CASSTIQGISYEQYF.

This clone was recorded once. CDR3 loop: CASSASSGRNGELFF. The DNA for the CDR3 is TGTGCCAGCAGCGCCTCTAGCGGGAGAAACGGGGAGCTGTTTTTT. The V gene is TRBV9, the J gene TRBJ2-2; 10 positions agree with TRBD2. Trimming at V came to 3 bases and at J to 7 bases, leaving 6 bases not matched to a gene. CDR1 is SGDLS, CDR2 YYNGEE, per germline. The CDR3 spans 15 residues.

The rearrangement links TRBV5-1 to TRBJ2-7; D is undetermined. With 4 bases removed from V and 4 bases from J, the gap between germline ends came to 21 bases. There are 16 residues in the CDR3. Germline CDR1 SGHRS, CDR2 YFSETQ. This CDR3 is CASSPQPNTLEYEQYF. CDR3 coding DNA: TGCGCCAGCAGCCCACAACCTAACACCCTAGAATACGAGCAGTACTTC. The complete variable domain, with remaining parts taken from reference TRBV5-1 and TRBJ2-7, reads KAGVTQTPRYLIKTRGQQVTLSCSPISGHRSVSWYQQTPGQGLQFLFEYFSETQRNKGNFPGRFSGRQFSNSRSEMNVSTLELGDSALYLCASSPQPNTLEYEQYFGPGTRLTVT.

This chain uses TRBV5-1 with TRBJ1-1; 7 nucleotides agree with TRBD1. Germline V gene sequence: CDR1 SGHRS, CDR2 YFSETQ. V was pared by 4 bases and J by 2 bases, with 11 bases of the junction left unmatched. The CDR3 is made up of 16 amino acids. The CDR3 DNA reads TGCGCCAGCAGCCCGCAGGGGGGCAGGAGCAACACTGAAGCTTTCTTT. It is translated as CASSPQGGRSNTEAFF.

The chain employs TRBV7-3 and TRBJ1-5; 7 nucleotides line up with TRBD1. CDR3 size: 13 residues. Germline values: CDR1 SGHTA, CDR2 FQGTGA. V lost 5 bases and J lost 6; bases outside the gene matches: 4. CDR3 DNA sequence: TGTGCCAGCAGCAAGGGGGCAGGTCAGCCCCAGCATTTT. Translated, it gives CASSKGAGQPQHF. Based on the CDR3 plus reference TRBV7-3 and TRBJ1-5, the full variable domain is GAGVSQTPSNKVTEKGKYVELRCDPISGHTALYWYRQSLGQGPEFLIYFQGTGAADDSGLPNDRFFAVRPEGSVSTLKIQRTERGDSAVYLCASSKGAGQPQHFGDGTRLSIL.

The gene calls are TRBV10-3 and TRBJ2-7, with a tentative D call TRBD2 (6 bases). The germline V and J ends were trimmed by 4 bases and 2 bases, with 9 bases remaining between them. This CDR3 comprises 13 residues. Germline CDR1 is ENHRY and CDR2 is SYGVKD. The CDR3 sequence: CAISGGETYEQYF. The CDR3 DNA follows: TGTGCCATCAGTGGGGGGGAGACCTACGAGCAGTACTTC.

CDR3 sequence (DNA): TGTGCCAGCAGCCTGACAGGGGCGAACACTGAAGCTTTCTTT. Its translation: CASSLTGANTEAFF. The rearrangement uses TRBV7-3 and TRBJ1-1; 8 bases line up with TRBD1. CDR1 is SGHTA and CDR2 is FQGTGA in the germline V gene. Losses at the gene ends were 5 bases for V and 1 base for J; bases not matched to a gene: 3. The CDR3 extends over 14 amino acids.

This chain joins TRBV9 and TRBJ1-2; a possible D gene is TRBD1 (6 bases). CDR1 and CDR2 from the germline V gene are SGDLS and YYNGEE. V was cut by 7 bases and J by 6 bases, with 16 bases left in between. The CDR3 is made up of 13 amino acids. The CDR3 is CASGPSGVHGYTF. The CDR3 nucleotides read TGTGCCAGCGGACCCTCAGGGGTCCATGGCTACACCTTC. The whole variable domain, remainder taken from reference TRBV9 and TRBJ1-2, is DSGVTQTPKHLITATGQRVTLRCSPRSGDLSVYWYQQSLDQGLQFLIQYYNGEERAKGNILERFSAQQFPDLHSELNLSSLELGDSALYFCASGPSGVHGYTFGSGTRLTVV.

CDR3 nucleotides: TGTGCCAGCAGCGGAGACAGAGGAAGCACAGATACGCAGTATTTT. It is translated as CASSGDRGSTDTQYF. This chain connects TRBV9 to TRBJ2-3; D perhaps matches TRBD1 (5 bases). The germline V and J ends were trimmed by 3 bases and 0 bases, with 11 bases remaining between them. This CDR3 comprises 15 residues. Germline CDR1 is SGDLS and CDR2 is YYNGEE.

This clone has just one count. CDR3 region: CASSPLSGSGPTNNEQFF. The CDR3 DNA follows: TGTGCCAGCTCACCACTTTCAGGGTCGGGTCCTACGAACAATGAGCAGTTCTTC. This chain links TRBV18 with TRBJ2-1, with D possibly TRBD1 on 5 matching bases. Trimming stripped 1 base from V and 5 bases from J, with 21 bases between. This CDR3 spans 18 amino acids. Germline CDR1 reads KGHSH; CDR2 reads LQKENI.

The chain is built from TRBV12-3 or TRBV12-4 and TRBJ2-1; TRBD1 matches 9 bases. V was clipped by 3 bases and J by 16 bases; unmatched bases: 7. The CDR3 has 12 amino acids. As DNA, the CDR3 is TGTGCCAGCAGTTTTACCGGGACAGGGAATTTCTTC. The encoded protein is CASSFTGTGNFF.

This clone was detected only a few times. The chain combines TRBV6-4 with TRBJ2-3; maybe TRBD1 (6 bases). V dropped 5 bases and J dropped 1 base, with 10 bases sitting between them. Looked up from germline, CDR1 is MRHNA and CDR2 is SNTAGT. The CDR3 is made up of 14 amino acids. CDR3 in DNA: TGTGCCAGCAGTCAAGAGGGGGGCACAGATACGCAGTATTTT. It codes for CASSQEGGTDTQYF.

The chain employs TRBV4-1 and TRBJ2-2, with 9 bases aligning to TRBD1. Germline lookup yields CDR1 MGHRA and CDR2 YSYEKL. The trim removed 0 bases at V and 6 bases at J, leaving 14 bases unmatched. This CDR3 is built from 19 residues. The CDR3, as DNA: TGCGCCAGCAGCCAAGATAGTGGGGCGGGACAGGGAAACCCCGGGGAGCTGTTTTTT. Translation gives CASSQDSGAGQGNPGELFF.

This clone was observed a single time. The chain joins TRBV9 to TRBJ2-2, with D possibly matching TRBD2 (6 bases). The CDR3 is 17 residues long. The germline CDR1 and CDR2 sequences are SGDLS and YYNGEE. V was pared by 2 bases and J by 0 bases, with 14 bases between. The CDR3 region is CASSVVKLATNTGELFF. The CDR3 DNA reads TGTGCCAGCAGCGTCGTGAAGCTAGCGACGAACACCGGGGAGCTGTTTTTT.

This rearrangement joins TRBV18 to TRBJ1-4; D unresolved. This CDR3 has 12 amino acids. Trimming stripped 8 bases from V and 8 bases from J, with 12 bases between. CDR1 is KGHSH, CDR2 LQKENI, per germline. For the CDR3, the DNA is TGTGCCAGCCGACTTGGTGGGGAAAAACTGTTTTTT. It is translated as CASRLGGEKLFF.

V and J are TRBV3-1 (or the pseudogene TRBV3-2) and TRBJ2-7; D is uncertain. CDR1 is LGHDT, CDR2 YNNKEL, per germline (reference sequence). Trimming took off 1 base at V and 6 bases at J, with 16 bases between the two ends. CDR3 length: 15 residues. The CDR3 protein is CASSQVYSFLCEQYF. DNA for the CDR3: TGTGCCAGCAGCCAAGTCTACAGTTTCCTGTGCGAGCAGTACTTC.

V usage is TRBV7-6 and J usage is TRBJ1-2, with 7 bases matching TRBD1. The V and J ends lost 5 bases and 5 bases, in that order; junction bases with no gene match: 5. Germline CDR1 is SGHVS and CDR2 is FNYEAQ. The CDR3 runs 13 residues. The CDR3 nucleotides are TGTGCCAGCAGCCTCGACAGGGCTTATGGCTACACCTTC. It translates to CASSLDRAYGYTF. The whole variable domain, remainder taken from reference TRBV7-6 and TRBJ1-2, is GAGVSQSPRYKVTKRGQDVALRCDPISGHVSLYWYRQALGQGPEFLTYFNYEAQQDKSGLPNDRFSAERPEGSISTLTIQRTEQRDSAMYRCASSLDRAYGYTFGSGTRLTVV.

V usage is TRBV28 and J usage is TRBJ2-1; 9 nucleotides line up with TRBD2. Germline assignment: CDR1 MDHEN and CDR2 SYDVKM. The CDR3 is 20 residues long. V lost 1 base, J lost 7 bases, and 20 bases stayed unmatched. CDR3 nucleotides: TGTGCCAGCAGTTTATCGCGGGGGGGCGTCTACAAGGGGTTGATAAATGAGCAGTTCTTC. Its protein is CASSLSRGGVYKGLINEQFF.

CDR3 in amino acids: CASSTDSLSTDTQYF. The CDR3 DNA follows: TGTGCCAGTAGTACCGACTCCTTAAGCACAGATACGCAGTATTTT. The V gene is TRBV19, the J gene TRBJ2-3; the D is unclear. This CDR3 is 15 amino acids long. Germline V gene data show CDR1 as LNHDA and CDR2 as SQIVND (reference sequence). Trimming shortened V by 4 bases and J by 0 bases, and 11 bases separated the two germline ends. The variable domain in full, with the rest retrieved from reference TRBV19 and TRBJ2-3, is DGGITQSPKYLFRKEGQNVTLSCEQNLNHDAMYWYRQDPGQGLRLIYYSQIVNDFQKGDIAEGYSVSREKKESFPLTVTSAQKNPTAFYLCASSTDSLSTDTQYFGPGTRLTVL.

This chain uses TRBV7-9 with TRBJ2-7; TRBD1 aligns across 9 bases. V lost 2 bases to trimming and J lost 6 bases; unmatched junction nucleotides: 5. The CDR3 extends over 14 amino acids. Germline V lookup: CDR1 SEHNR, CDR2 FQNEAQ (reference sequence). This CDR3 is CASSLTGQGSEQYF. Here the CDR3 DNA reads TGTGCCAGCAGCTTAACGGGACAGGGTTCCGAGCAGTACTTC.

The chain employs TRBV28 and TRBJ2-5, with D maybe TRBD2 (5 bases). Germline CDR1 is MDHEN and CDR2 is SYDVKM. This CDR3 is built from 13 residues. V dropped 6 bases and J dropped 0 bases, with 8 bases sitting between them. This CDR3 reads CASRILDQETQYF. The CDR3 DNA reads as TGTGCCAGCAGAATACTAGACCAAGAGACCCAGTACTTC.

As concerns this clone: Mismatch with germline at one junction end may stem from a read error. The gene calls are TRBV2 and TRBJ1-2; D is perhaps TRBD1 (6 bases). CDR3 length: 14 residues. CDR1 SNHLY and CDR2 FYNNEI come from the germline V gene. The CDR3 DNA sequence: TGTGCCAGCAGGGAAGACAGGATAAACTATGGCTACACCTTC. The encoded protein is CASREDRINYGYTF.

V usage is TRBV5-1 and J usage is TRBJ1-4; 9 bases align to TRBD1. CDR1 is SGHRS and CDR2 is YFSETQ in the germline V gene. This CDR3 spans 16 amino acids. The J segment lost 6 bases and the V segment lost 1 base, leaving 7 bases of the junction unmatched. This CDR3 reads CASSLLSRQGDEKLFF. DNA of the CDR3: TGCGCCAGCAGCTTGTTGAGTCGACAGGGGGATGAAAAACTGTTTTTT.

This clone was detected only once. V is TRBV29-1 and J is TRBJ2-3; TRBD2 might be the D (6 bases). Trimming removed 7 bases from V and 1 base from J, with 15 bases in between. The V gene's germline CDR1 is SQVTM and CDR2 ANQGSEA. The CDR3 consists of 14 residues. The CDR3 DNA is TGCAGCGCCGTAACCAGGGAGGGCACAGATACGCAGTATTTT. Protein: CSAVTREGTDTQYF.

Regarding this clone: The same CDR3 can be traced to other DNA sequences in this sample. V and J are TRBV29-1 and TRBJ1-1; weak D call: TRBD1 (5 bases). Trimming removed 4 bases at V and 5 bases at J, with 11 bases between. CDR1 and CDR2 from the germline V gene are SQVTM and ANQGSEA. The CDR3 length is 12 residues. The CDR3 DNA is TGCAGCGTTGTATCGGGGGGAACTGAAGCTTTCTTT. Encoded protein: CSVVSGGTEAFF.

The chain is built from TRBV7-2 and TRBJ2-2; the D is unclear. Trimming left V 6 bases short and J 5 bases short, with 16 bases between. The CDR3 is 15 amino acids. Germline V CDR1 and CDR2: SGHTA, FQGNSA. This CDR3 is CASSLSLLSTGELFF. The CDR3 DNA sequence: TGTGCCAGCAGTTTAAGCCTACTATCAACCGGGGAGCTGTTTTTT.